These T cell receptor beta chains were read from a single sample in a study of shared clonotypes between healthy human individuals. Assay: immunoSEQ multiplex PCR; the TCRdb copy retains only in-frame clones and omits some. The repertoire includes about 2.1 million clones, about 93% of them detected once, and 1.5% to 2% sits in the top ten. Source material: naive CD8+ T cells from PBMCs. The receptors derive from a man younger than 30 in good health. Some clones in this sample may be carry-over from other donors' samples. Each CDR3 is given with its conserved first and last residue. D genes are given only for firm matches. Expanded clones are given a class, and other clones once, few, many or no size at all.

d_call	cdr3_length	v_call	clone_size	j_call	cdr3_nt	cdr3_aa
NA	12	TRBV7-8	NA	TRBJ1-4	TGTGCCAGCAGCCGGAAGGGCGTAAAACTGTTTTTT	CASSRKGVKLFF
NA	12	TRBV7-9	NA	TRBJ1-5	TGTGCCAGCAGCCTCGGTGGACAGCCCCAGCATTTT	CASSLGGQPQHF
NA	13	TRBV5-1	NA	TRBJ2-7	TGCGCCAGCAGCTCTCACAGGGCGCCCGAGCAGTACTTC	CASSSHRAPEQYF
TRBD2	15	TRBV6-1	NA	TRBJ2-7	TGTGCCAGCAGGCGGGGGGACTATCCCCCCTACGAGCAGTACTTC	CASRRGDYPPYEQYF
NA	15	TRBV9	NA	TRBJ2-7	TGTGCCAGCAGCGTAGCTACGGACAGCTCCTACGAGCAGTACTTC	CASSVATDSSYEQYF
TRBD2	16	TRBV28	NA	TRBJ2-5	TGTGCCAGCAGTCCGTGGCTAGCGGGAGTCCAAGAGACCCAGTACTTC	CASSPWLAGVQETQYF
TRBD2	16	TRBV28	NA	TRBJ2-5	TGTGCCAGCAGTCTCTCCTTTAGACTAGCAGAAGAGACCCAGTACTTC	CASSLSFRLAEETQYF
TRBD1	13	TRBV28	NA	TRBJ1-5	TGTGCCAGCAGTCGTGGACAGGGACAGCCCCAGCATTTT	CASSRGQGQPQHF
TRBD2	16	TRBV5-1	NA	TRBJ2-7	TGCGCCAGCAGCTTGGCTGGTAGCGGGACATCCTACGAGCAGTACTTC	CASSLAGSGTSYEQYF
NA	13	TRBV13	NA	TRBJ2-3	TGTGCCAGCAGCTTAAACGAAGAGGATACGCAGTATTTT	CASSLNEEDTQYF
NA	14	TRBV28	NA	TRBJ2-7	TGTGCCAGCAGCCTACATATGACGAGGAACGAGCAGTACTTC	CASSLHMTRNEQYF
NA	14	TRBV19	NA	TRBJ2-2	TGTGCCAGTAGTATAGGCAGGAGCACCGGGGAGCTGTTTTTT	CASSIGRSTGELFF
NA	18	TRBV5-4	NA	TRBJ2-6	TGTGCCAGCAGCCTTGGATGGGCGGATTATTCTGGGGCCAACGTCCTGACTTTC	CASSLGWADYSGANVLTF
NA	15	TRBV7-8	NA	TRBJ2-1	TGTGCCAGCACCTCCAGTGCAAGGGGGGGCAATGAGCAGTTCTTC	CASTSSARGGNEQFF
TRBD2	16	TRBV9	NA	TRBJ2-5	TGTGCCAGCAGCTTGGGACTAGCGGGATACCAAGAGACCCAGTACTTC	CASSLGLAGYQETQYF
NA	18	TRBV19	NA	TRBJ1-5	TGTGCCAGTACCACTTCCCCCAGGGGACCCTATAGCAATCAGCCCCAGCATTTT	CASTTSPRGPYSNQPQHF
TRBD1	15	TRBV5-6	NA	TRBJ1-1	TGTGCCAGCAGCTTGGGGGGACAGGCGTACACTGAAGCTTTCTTT	CASSLGGQAYTEAFF
TRBD1	13	TRBV28	NA	TRBJ2-1	TGTGCCAGCACTAGGACAGGGAACAATGAGCAGTTCTTC	CASTRTGNNEQFF
TRBD1	17	TRBV28	NA	TRBJ1-1	TGTGCCAGCAGCCATAACACCGGATTCGACAGGGGCACTGAAGCTTTCTTT	CASSHNTGFDRGTEAFF
NA	14	TRBV27	few	TRBJ1-5	TGTGCCAGCAGTCTCCGGACAGACTATCAGCCCCAGCATTTT	CASSLRTDYQPQHF
NA	12	TRBV1	NA	TRBJ2-1	TGCACCGTGATTTGTTTTGACTATGAGCAGTTCTTC	CTVICFDYEQFF
TRBD1	18	TRBV5-5	once	TRBJ2-3	TGTGCCAGCAGCAGAACCCGATTCGGACAGGGGGCTGTAGATACGCAGTATTTT	CASSRTRFGQGAVDTQYF
NA	14	TRBV7-2	NA	TRBJ1-5	TGTGCCAGCAGCTTACTGGGGAGCAATCAGCCCCAGCATTTT	CASSLLGSNQPQHF
NA	14	TRBV7-9	NA	TRBJ1-1	TGTGCCAGCAGCTATACCGGGACGGGGAAGGAGGCTTTCTTT	CASSYTGTGKEAFF
NA	15	TRBV4-3	NA	TRBJ2-2	TGCGCCAGCAGCCAGGGACATTCGACCACCGGGGAGCTGTTTTTT	CASSQGHSTTGELFF
NA	15	TRBV13	NA	TRBJ1-1	TGTGCCAGCAGTTCCCTCGGGTTCATGAACACTGAAGCTTTCTTT	CASSSLGFMNTEAFF
TRBD1	15	TRBV7-3	NA	TRBJ1-5	TGTGCCAGCAGCTACACAGGGGCCGGGGGGCAGCCCCAGCATTTT	CASSYTGAGGQPQHF
NA	16	TRBV2	NA	TRBJ1-1	TGTGCCAGCAGGGGTCCTCGGGTCGATCCGAACACTGAAGCTTTCTTT	CASRGPRVDPNTEAFF
TRBD2	16	TRBV2	NA	TRBJ2-1	TGTGCCAGCAGTGGACTAGCGGGAGGGCCCAGGGGTGAGCAGTTCTTC	CASSGLAGGPRGEQFF
NA	16	TRBV27	NA	TRBJ1-2	TGTGCCAGCAGTTATGCGGCAGGGGCTTCGAGCTATGGCTACACCTTC	CASSYAAGASSYGYTF
NA	16	TRBV4-3	NA	TRBJ1-1	TGCGCCAGCAGCCAACGGATGGGACTTATGAACACTGAAGCTTTCTTT	CASSQRMGLMNTEAFF
TRBD1	14	TRBV15	NA	TRBJ2-7	TGTGCCACCAGCGGGGACAGCTTGACCTACGAGCAGTACTTC	CATSGDSLTYEQYF
NA	14	TRBV9	NA	TRBJ2-2	TGTGCCAGCAGCCCCCACCGAGACACCGGGGAGCTGTTTTTT	CASSPHRDTGELFF
NA	16	TRBV7-8	NA	TRBJ2-1	TGTGCCAGCAGCTTAACGTTCTCGGTATCCGGCAATGAGCAGTTCTTC	CASSLTFSVSGNEQFF
NA	15	TRBV29-1	NA	TRBJ2-7	TGCAGCGTTGAAGATTCTAGCGCGACCGACTACGAGCAGTACTTC	CSVEDSSATDYEQYF
NA	13	TRBV19	NA	TRBJ1-1	TGTGCCAGTAGTACTGTGGCGAACACTGAAGCTTTCTTT	CASSTVANTEAFF
NA	14	TRBV9	NA	TRBJ2-7	TGTGCCAGCAGCCGCACTGGGTTAAGAGACGAGCAGTACTTC	CASSRTGLRDEQYF
TRBD1	13	TRBV28	NA	TRBJ2-7	TGTGCCAGCAGTGGAACAGGGGGGCGCGAGCAGTACTTC	CASSGTGGREQYF
NA	15	TRBV7-6	NA	TRBJ2-5	TGTGCCAGCAGCTTAGCCTTACTCAGTGGGGAGACCCAGTACTTC	CASSLALLSGETQYF
TRBD2	16	TRBV7-9	NA	TRBJ2-1	TGTGCCAGCAGCTTATTGACGGGAGGGCCCAATAGTGAGCAGTTCTTC	CASSLLTGGPNSEQFF
NA	18	TRBV6-1	NA	TRBJ2-2	TGTGCCAGCAGTGAAGGGGGGTGGGGCGAATATCCAGCCGGGGAGCTGTTTTTT	CASSEGGWGEYPAGELFF
NA	15	TRBV13	NA	TRBJ1-1	TGTGCCAGCACCATTAGGGGGGCGGGGAACACTGAAGCTTTCTTT	CASTIRGAGNTEAFF
NA	16	TRBV2	NA	TRBJ2-3	TGTGCCAGCAGTGAATTTGACCCTTCCCTCAGAGATACGCAGTATTTT	CASSEFDPSLRDTQYF
NA	17	TRBV19	NA	TRBJ1-4	TGTGCCAGTAGTATCTTGCCGGGTGTCCCAACTAATGAAAAACTGTTTTTT	CASSILPGVPTNEKLFF